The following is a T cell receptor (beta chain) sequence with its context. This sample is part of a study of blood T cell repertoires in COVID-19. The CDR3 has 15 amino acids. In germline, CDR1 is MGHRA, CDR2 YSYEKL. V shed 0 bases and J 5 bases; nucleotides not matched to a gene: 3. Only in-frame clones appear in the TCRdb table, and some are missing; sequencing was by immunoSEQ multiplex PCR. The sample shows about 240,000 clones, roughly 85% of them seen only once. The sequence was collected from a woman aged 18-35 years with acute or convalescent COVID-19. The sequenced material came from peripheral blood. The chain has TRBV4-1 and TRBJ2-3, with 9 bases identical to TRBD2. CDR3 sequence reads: CASSQDSRGGDTQYF. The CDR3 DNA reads TGCGCCAGCAGCCAAGACTCGCGGGGGGGAGATACGCAGTATTTT.